This T cell receptor (beta chain) was profiled in a study of response to subunit inactivated influenza vaccine (dated 2018 in TCRdb). In terms of the full investigation: Deep quantitative profiling of the T cell receptor repertoire was used in the study to follow responses to a trivalent subunit inactivated influenza vaccine.

Here V drops 3 bases and J drops 2 bases, and the junction holds 10 bases not matched to any gene. CDR1 and CDR2 (DFQATT, SNEGSKA) derive from the germline V gene (reference sequence). The CDR3 has 15 amino acids, counting the end cysteine and phenylalanine. The entry retains the CDR3 DNA only, 45 bases that are in frame from base 1. General findings and caveats noted by the study authors: It was suggested by the authors that each seasonal influenza vaccination may recruit only a limited number of new T cells.

The library was made by RT-PCR. The reads were generated on an Illumina HiSeq 2500. TCRdb reprocessing: public reads trimmed at Q25 with fastp, clones called with MiXCR, in-frame beta chains kept. Each record represents a unique CDR3 protein, reported with the most common genes and DNA among its rows. In all, the sample holds about 800,000 distinct CDR3 sequences, and 21% of those were seen once. The top ten clones comprise roughly 10% of the sample. This clonotype was counted a few times. The clone's antigen remains unknown. No qualities accompany the bases; no much larger clone lies one base away. The sample in question was PBMCs from blood, obtained more than 4 days after vaccination. The receptor was isolated from a man aged 50-60 years who received an inactivated influenza vaccine. Donor details come from another sample of the same person, matched by shared clones. The chain uses TRBV20-1 and TRBJ2-7, with 7 central nucleotides matching TRBD2. CDR3 sequence: CSARAAGVHPYEQYF. DNA sequence: TGCAGTGCTAGGGCTGCGGGAGTTCATCCCTACGAGCAGTACTTC.